Listed below are T cell receptor beta chains from one sample, sequenced in a study of siplizumab effects on memory and regulatory T cells. The method was immunoSEQ multiplex PCR; TCRdb's version includes in-frame clones alone and lacks a portion of them. Of around 100,000 clones listed, about 91% are singletons. Sequencing was done on a sample of CD4+ T cells sorted from blood. All receptors derive from a human donor in good health. Each CDR3 is given with its conserved first and last residue. A D gene is named only where the DNA matches it firmly. Clone size, where shown, is once, few, many, or a class for clones that have expanded.

CDR3 DNA: TGTGCCAGCACCCGACAGGGCTACAATGAGCAGTTCTTC; CDR3 protein: CASTRQGYNEQFF; J gene: TRBJ2-1; V gene: TRBV7-3; D gene: TRBD1; clone size: .
CDR3 DNA: TGTGCCAGCAGCGTAGTTCCGACAGAGAATGAAAAACTGTTTTTT; CDR3 protein: CASSVVPTENEKLFF; J gene: TRBJ1-4; V gene: TRBV9; D gene: .; clone size: few
CDR3 DNA: TGTGCCAGCACCTTCCGGAGGGCAACTAATGAAAAACTGTTTTTT; CDR3 protein: CASTFRRATNEKLFF; J gene: TRBJ1-4; V gene: TRBV2; D gene: .; clone size: once
CDR3 DNA: TGTGCCAGCAGCTTGCCGACAGGTGACGAGCAGTACTTC; CDR3 protein: CASSLPTGDEQYF; J gene: TRBJ2-7; V gene: TRBV5-6; D gene: .; clone size: .
CDR3 DNA: TGTGCCAGCTCACAGGCAGAACTTAATTCACCCCTCCACTTT; CDR3 protein: CASSQAELNSPLHF; J gene: TRBJ1-6; V gene: TRBV18; D gene: .; clone size: .
CDR3 DNA: TGTGCCAGCAGAACCGCCGGTAAGACTAGCGGGGCATACAATGAGCAGTTCTTC; CDR3 protein: CASRTAGKTSGAYNEQFF; J gene: TRBJ2-1; V gene: TRBV19; D gene: TRBD2; clone size: .
CDR3 DNA: TGTGCCAGCGGTTTTGCCATGACTAACTATGGCTACACCTTC; CDR3 protein: CASGFAMTNYGYTF; J gene: TRBJ1-2; V gene: TRBV6-6; D gene: .; clone size: .
CDR3 DNA: TGTGCCAGCAGTCCCCGGGGGAGGCGCGGTACCTACAATGAGCAGTTCTTC; CDR3 protein: CASSPRGRRGTYNEQFF; J gene: TRBJ2-1; V gene: TRBV27; D gene: .; clone size: .
CDR3 DNA: TGTGCCAGCAGTGAGACAGGGAGTTATGCAGATACGCAGTATTTT; CDR3 protein: CASSETGSYADTQYF; J gene: TRBJ2-3; V gene: TRBV6-1; D gene: TRBD1; clone size: .
CDR3 DNA: TGCGCCAGCAGCCAGCCCAGGGGGCTCAGCATTCCGAACACCGGGGAGCTGTTTTTT; CDR3 protein: CASSQPRGLSIPNTGELFF; J gene: TRBJ2-2; V gene: TRBV4-1; D gene: TRBD1; clone size: .
CDR3 DNA: TGTGCCAGCAGCCAAGAGTCCAGATACGAGCAGTACTTC; CDR3 protein: CASSQESRYEQYF; J gene: TRBJ2-7; V gene: TRBV14; D gene: .; clone size: .
CDR3 DNA: TGTGCCAGCATCATAACGCCAAAGCAAGAGACCCAGTACTTC; CDR3 protein: CASIITPKQETQYF; J gene: TRBJ2-5; V gene: TRBV7-8; D gene: .; clone size: .
CDR3 DNA: TGTGCCAGCTCACCACCGGGACAGGTTTACGAGCAGTACTTC; CDR3 protein: CASSPPGQVYEQYF; J gene: TRBJ2-7; V gene: TRBV18; D gene: TRBD1; clone size: .
CDR3 DNA: TGTGCCTGGAGTCTCGGGACCGGGTCTGGCGAGCAGTACTTC; CDR3 protein: CAWSLGTGSGEQYF; J gene: TRBJ2-7; V gene: TRBV30; D gene: .; clone size: .
CDR3 DNA: TGTGCCAGCAGCTCGGGTGGGCCGGGCACTGAAGCTTTCTTT; CDR3 protein: CASSSGGPGTEAFF; J gene: TRBJ1-1; V gene: TRBV5-4; D gene: .; clone size: .
CDR3 DNA: TGTGCCAGCAGCCCCCGGACGTCTCTAGATACGCAGTATTTT; CDR3 protein: CASSPRTSLDTQYF; J gene: TRBJ2-3; V gene: TRBV11-2; D gene: .; clone size: .
CDR3 DNA: TGTGCCAGCACGAATTCACCCCTCCACTTT; CDR3 protein: CASTNSPLHF; J gene: TRBJ1-6; V gene: TRBV6-7; D gene: .; clone size: .
CDR3 DNA: TGTGCCAGCTCAGCCGGGACTCCTAATGAAAAACTGTTTTTT; CDR3 protein: CASSAGTPNEKLFF; J gene: TRBJ1-4; V gene: TRBV18; D gene: .; clone size: .
CDR3 DNA: TGTGCCAGCTCGAATGGACAGGGGGCAATGAACACTGAAGCTTTCTTT; CDR3 protein: CASSNGQGAMNTEAFF; J gene: TRBJ1-1; V gene: TRBV18; D gene: TRBD1; clone size: .
CDR3 DNA: TGTGCCAGCAGCTCCCAGCTGGAAAACATTCAGTACTTC; CDR3 protein: CASSSQLENIQYF; J gene: TRBJ2-4; V gene: TRBV5-4; D gene: .; clone size: .
CDR3 DNA: TGTGCCAGCAGTGCACGTGAGACCCAGTACTTC; CDR3 protein: CASSARETQYF; J gene: TRBJ2-5; V gene: TRBV2; D gene: .; clone size: .
CDR3 DNA: TGTGCTAGTGGCCCCCCACTGATGCAGAGGTATGGCTACACCTTC; CDR3 protein: CASGPPLMQRYGYTF; J gene: TRBJ1-2; V gene: TRBV12-5; D gene: .; clone size: .
CDR3 DNA: .; CDR3 protein: CASSLSGVSGNTIYF; J gene: TRBJ1-3; V gene: TRBV27; D gene: .; clone size: .
CDR3 DNA: TGCAGTGTCGGGCAGGCCTTCGAGCAGTACTTC; CDR3 protein: CSVGQAFEQYF; J gene: TRBJ2-7; V gene: TRBV20-1; D gene: .; clone size: .
CDR3 DNA: TGTGCCAGGGACAGGGCATTCACAGATACGCAGTATTTT; CDR3 protein: CARDRAFTDTQYF; J gene: TRBJ2-3; V gene: TRBV7-7; D gene: TRBD1; clone size: once
CDR3 DNA: TGTGCCTACCAAGGACAGGCGCATCAGCCCCAGCATTTT; CDR3 protein: CAYQGQAHQPQHF; J gene: TRBJ1-5; V gene: TRBV30; D gene: TRBD1; clone size: .
CDR3 DNA: TGTGCCAGCAGCTTCGGGCTAGCGGGGTCCTACGAGCAGTACTTC; CDR3 protein: CASSFGLAGSYEQYF; J gene: TRBJ2-7; V gene: TRBV7-2; D gene: TRBD2; clone size: .
CDR3 DNA: TGTGCCAGCAGGGAAGTGGGTCTAGCCCCAGATACGCAGTATTTT; CDR3 protein: CASREVGLAPDTQYF; J gene: TRBJ2-3; V gene: TRBV7-9; D gene: .; clone size: .
CDR3 DNA: TGTGCCAGCATGAGACAGGGTCTGGTGAACACTGAAGCTTTCTTT; CDR3 protein: CASMRQGLVNTEAFF; J gene: TRBJ1-1; V gene: TRBV6-5; D gene: TRBD1; clone size: .
CDR3 DNA: TGTGCCAGCAGTCCTATTGGACGGGAGCAGTACTTC; CDR3 protein: CASSPIGREQYF; J gene: TRBJ2-7; V gene: TRBV28; D gene: .; clone size: .
CDR3 DNA: TGTGCCAGCAGCTTTGAACGGGACCAGCCCCAGCATTTT; CDR3 protein: CASSFERDQPQHF; J gene: TRBJ1-5; V gene: TRBV7-3; D gene: .; clone size: .
CDR3 DNA: TGTGCCTGGGCTGACAGGGACGAGCAGTACTTC; CDR3 protein: CAWADRDEQYF; J gene: TRBJ2-7; V gene: TRBV30; D gene: TRBD1; clone size: once
CDR3 DNA: TGTGCCAGCAGCGTAGTTTGGGGAGCCGTTGTTGGTGAGCAGTTCTTC; CDR3 protein: CASSVVWGAVVGEQFF; J gene: TRBJ2-1; V gene: TRBV9; D gene: .; clone size: .
CDR3 DNA: TGCGCCAGCAGCCAAGAGGGGAGACTACTAGGGGAGCTGTTTTTT; CDR3 protein: CASSQEGRLLGELFF; J gene: TRBJ2-2; V gene: TRBV4-1; D gene: .; clone size: .
CDR3 DNA: TGTGCCAGCAGCTACGGACAGGGGTCAGATACGCAGTATTTT; CDR3 protein: CASSYGQGSDTQYF; J gene: TRBJ2-3; V gene: TRBV7-2; D gene: TRBD1; clone size: .
CDR3 DNA: TGTGCCACCAAACCGGGACAGGGTAATATAGTCACTGAAGCTTTCTTT; CDR3 protein: CATKPGQGNIVTEAFF; J gene: TRBJ1-1; V gene: TRBV19; D gene: TRBD1; clone size: .
CDR3 DNA: TGTGCCAGCAGCACCGGGACAGGGGGCTTTCGTGAAAAACTGTTTTTT; CDR3 protein: CASSTGTGGFREKLFF; J gene: TRBJ1-4; V gene: TRBV9; D gene: TRBD1; clone size: .
CDR3 DNA: TGTGCCAGCAGCTCGAAGGCGGGGCCCCAGCATTTT; CDR3 protein: CASSSKAGPQHF; J gene: TRBJ1-5; V gene: TRBV27; D gene: .; clone size: few
CDR3 DNA: TGTGCCAGCAGTTACCAACGACAGGGGGGTGGTGGCTACACCTTC; CDR3 protein: CASSYQRQGGGGYTF; J gene: TRBJ1-2; V gene: TRBV27; D gene: TRBD1; clone size: .